These 15 T cell receptor beta chains came from one sample sequenced in a study of T-cell memory formation after mild COVID-19. TCRdb redid the calling of the 5' RACE reads with MiXCR, one entry per CDR3 protein. The profile shows approximately 260,000 distinct CDR3 sequences, roughly 17% of them singletons. Input material: PBMCs or a T cell subset sorted from them (not recorded which). Source of these receptors: a man in his late teens or twenties who had mild COVID-19 (a few samples of this study predate the infection). Cell type and time point are not known.

This clonotype is medium-sized by share. The CDR3 loop reads CASSLTSGGINEQFF. CDR3 DNA sequence: TGTGCCAGCAGCTTAACCAGCGGGGGGATAAATGAGCAGTTCTTC. The rearrangement joins TRBV7-3 to TRBJ2-1; 9 positions agree with TRBD2. V shed 0 bases and J 7 bases; nucleotides not matched to a gene: 4. Per germline, CDR1 SGHTA and CDR2 FQGTGA. This CDR3 comprises 15 residues. Full variable domain (missing parts from reference TRBV7-3 and TRBJ2-1): GAGVSQTPSNKVTEKGKYVELRCDPISGHTALYWYRQSLGQGPEFLIYFQGTGAADDSGLPNDRFFAVRPEGSVSTLKIQRTERGDSAVYLCASSLTSGGINEQFFGPGTRLTVL.

This clonotype showed up just a few times. The rearrangement uses TRBV7-9 and TRBJ2-6; D is undetermined. CDR1 and CDR2 (germline): SEHNR, FQNEAQ (reference sequence). Trimming removed 5 bases at V and 4 bases at J, with 12 bases between. CDR3 length: 15 residues. The CDR3 here is CASSRPESGANVLTF. DNA of the CDR3: TGTGCCAGCAGCAGACCCGAGTCCGGGGCCAACGTCCTGACTTTC.

This clonotype has only a few counts. This sequence joins TRBV7-9 and TRBJ1-1; 7 bases map to TRBD1. Germline CDR1 reads SEHNR; CDR2 reads FQNEAQ (reference sequence). Trimming cost V 5 bases and J 4 bases; bases outside gene matches: 10. The CDR3 length is 15 residues. DNA of the CDR3: TGTGCCAGCAGCCCAGGGGGGGGACAAGGCACTGAAGCTTTCTTT. Amino acid sequence: CASSPGGGQGTEAFF.

This clonotype was seen a few times. V and J are TRBV7-2 and TRBJ2-2; TRBD2 matches at 8 bases. This CDR3 comprises 14 residues. Germline CDR1 reads SGHTA; CDR2 reads FQGNSA. V lost 3 bases and J lost 4; bases outside the gene matches: 1. The CDR3 is CASSFTSGTGELFF. The CDR3 DNA follows: TGTGCCAGCAGCTTTACTAGCGGCACCGGGGAGCTGTTTTTT.

This clonotype occurred a few times. This chain links TRBV27 with TRBJ2-3, with a possible D match to TRBD1 (7 bases). CDR1 is MNHEY, CDR2 SMNVEV, per germline (reference sequence). The length of the CDR3 is 15 residues. V was pared by 5 bases and J by 6 bases, with 18 bases between. The DNA for the CDR3 is TGTGCCAGCAGTCTGTTACCAGGGGGGCTTGATACGCAGTATTTT. This translates into CASSLLPGGLDTQYF.

This clonotype was seen only a few times. The genes are TRBV18 and TRBJ1-1; D call uncertain. The CDR3 contains 16 residues. V lost 3 bases and J 2 bases, leaving 16 bases between the germline ends. Germline lookup yields CDR1 KGHSH and CDR2 LQKENI. CDR3 protein: CASSPPRGQLNTEAFF. DNA for the CDR3: TGTGCCAGCTCACCTCCCCGAGGGCAGTTAAACACTGAAGCTTTCTTT.

This sequence joins TRBV20-1 and TRBJ2-3; 12 nucleotides line up with TRBD2. This CDR3 is built from 17 residues. Germline lookup yields CDR1 DFQATT and CDR2 SNEGSKA (reference sequence). V was pared by 7 bases and J by 3 bases, with 14 bases of the junction left unmatched. This CDR3 reads CSVSVASGGAGTDTQYF. CDR3 coding DNA: TGCAGTGTAAGCGTCGCTAGCGGGGGGGCCGGGACAGATACGCAGTATTTT.

This clonotype was seen ten or more times. This chain uses TRBV5-1 with TRBJ2-5; D possibly uses TRBD1 or TRBD2 (5 bases each). The length of the CDR3 is 17 residues. Germline lookup yields CDR1 SGHRS and CDR2 YFSETQ. Trimming cost V 3 bases and J 1 base, with 19 bases left between them. CDR3 residues: CASSSLPPGRSQETQYF. DNA for the CDR3: TGCGCCAGCAGCTCCCTCCCTCCGGGACGCAGCCAAGAGACCCAGTACTTC.

The chain uses TRBV18 and TRBJ2-3; 9 nucleotides align to TRBD1. J lost 1 base, V lost 3 bases, and 8 bases had no gene match. Germline-derived CDR1 and CDR2 are KGHSH and LQKENI. The CDR3 contains 17 residues. CDR3 nucleotide sequence: TGTGCCAGCTCACCCTTGGGACAGGGCCACCGCACAGATACGCAGTATTTT. The encoded protein is CASSPLGQGHRTDTQYF.

This clonotype was counted between two and nine times. The chain links TRBV25-1 to TRBJ1-1; TRBD1 agrees at 8 bases. Germline loops: CDR1 MGHDK, CDR2 SYGVNS. This CDR3 is built from 14 residues. V lost 4 bases to trimming and J lost 5 bases; unmatched junction nucleotides: 6. CDR3 loop: CASSATGVWTEAFF. As DNA, the CDR3 is TGTGCCAGCAGTGCGACAGGGGTTTGGACTGAAGCTTTCTTT.

The chain recombines TRBV10-3 with TRBJ2-1; 7 nucleotides align to TRBD2. The CDR3 loop spans 16 amino acids. The trim removed 8 bases at V and 4 bases at J, leaving 14 bases unmatched. The germline V gene encodes CDR1 ENHRY and CDR2 SYGVKD. The CDR3 DNA reads as TGTGCCATCGTAAAAAGTGGCCTAGCGGAATACAATGAGCAGTTCTTC. Translation gives CAIVKSGLAEYNEQFF.

This clonotype occurred once. The conserved closing phenylalanine or tryptophan is absent in this CDR3, likely reflecting a read error. The chain has TRBV29-1 and TRBJ2-7; 9 bases are a match to TRBD2. Germline values: CDR1 SQVTM, CDR2 ANQGSEA. The CDR3 contains 15 residues. J was trimmed by 4 bases and V by 5 bases; bases with no gene match: 12. The CDR3 sequence is CSVSAVGSGGYEQYS. The CDR3, as DNA: TGCAGCGTTTCCGCCGTGGGTAGCGGGGGTTACGAGCAGTACTCC.

This clonotype was recorded a few times. V gene TRBV20-1 combines with J gene TRBJ2-1; D ambiguous. This CDR3 is 12 amino acids long. V lost 6 bases and J lost 5, with 11 bases in between. Germline CDR1 and CDR2: DFQATT and SNEGSKA (reference sequence). The CDR3 region has the DNA TGCAGTGCCCTTAGAGCTAACAATGAGCAGTTCTTC. Translation: CSALRANNEQFF.

This chain connects TRBV4-3 to TRBJ1-2, with 8 bases that match TRBD1. CDR3 length: 18 residues. Germline V gene lookup returns CDR1 LGHNA and CDR2 YSLEER. Unmatched junction bases numbered 10, after V lost 1 base and J lost 0 bases. The CDR3 DNA reads TGCGCCAGCAGCCAAGCTAGTCCGGGACAGGACTCTAACTATGGCTACACCTTC. Amino acid sequence: CASSQASPGQDSNYGYTF.

The DNA for the CDR3 is TGTGCCAGCAGGACACTAATCCCGGACGCAGATACGCAGTATTTT. Protein product: CASRTLIPDADTQYF. The chain couples TRBV6-5 to TRBJ2-3; D gene ambiguous. V was cut by 6 bases and J by 4 bases, with 17 bases left in between. The CDR3 is 15 amino acids. Germline V gene sequence: CDR1 MNHEY, CDR2 SVGAGI.